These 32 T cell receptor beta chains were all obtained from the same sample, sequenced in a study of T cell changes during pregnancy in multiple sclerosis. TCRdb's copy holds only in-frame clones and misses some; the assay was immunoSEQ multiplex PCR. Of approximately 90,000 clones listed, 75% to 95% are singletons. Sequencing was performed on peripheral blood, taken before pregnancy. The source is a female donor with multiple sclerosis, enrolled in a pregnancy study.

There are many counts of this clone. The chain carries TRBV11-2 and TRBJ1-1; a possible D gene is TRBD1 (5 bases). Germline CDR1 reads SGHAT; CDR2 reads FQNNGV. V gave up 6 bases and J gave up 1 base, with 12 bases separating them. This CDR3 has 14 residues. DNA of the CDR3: TGTGCCAGCAGACCGACGACAGCGAACACTGAAGCTTTCTTT. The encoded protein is CASRPTTANTEAFF.

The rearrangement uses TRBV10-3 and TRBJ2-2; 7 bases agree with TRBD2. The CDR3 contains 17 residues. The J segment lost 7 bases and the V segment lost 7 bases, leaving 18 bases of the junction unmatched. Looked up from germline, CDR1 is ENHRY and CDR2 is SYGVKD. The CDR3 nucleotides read TGTGCCATCAACGGGGGTTGGGAGAGGGAGGGTAACGGGGAGCTGTTTTTT. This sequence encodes CAINGGWEREGNGELFF.

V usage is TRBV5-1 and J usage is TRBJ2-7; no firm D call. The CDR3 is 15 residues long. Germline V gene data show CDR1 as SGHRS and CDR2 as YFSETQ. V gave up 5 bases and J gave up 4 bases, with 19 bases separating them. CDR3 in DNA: TGCGCCAGCAGAGTATCCCAAAGCGTGGTTTACGAGCAGTACTTC. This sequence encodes CASRVSQSVVYEQYF.

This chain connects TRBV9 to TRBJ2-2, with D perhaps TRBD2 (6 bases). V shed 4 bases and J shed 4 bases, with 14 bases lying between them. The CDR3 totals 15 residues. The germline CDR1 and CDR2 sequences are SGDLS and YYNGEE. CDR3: CASSPLVGGTGELFF. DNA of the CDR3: TGTGCCAGCAGCCCCCTGGTGGGGGGCACCGGGGAGCTGTTTTTT.

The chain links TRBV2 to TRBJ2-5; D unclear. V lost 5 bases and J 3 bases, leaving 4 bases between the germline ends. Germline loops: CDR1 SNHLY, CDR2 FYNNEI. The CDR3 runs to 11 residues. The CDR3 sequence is CASSLKETQYF. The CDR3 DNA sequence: TGTGCCAGCAGTCTAAAAGAGACCCAGTACTTC.

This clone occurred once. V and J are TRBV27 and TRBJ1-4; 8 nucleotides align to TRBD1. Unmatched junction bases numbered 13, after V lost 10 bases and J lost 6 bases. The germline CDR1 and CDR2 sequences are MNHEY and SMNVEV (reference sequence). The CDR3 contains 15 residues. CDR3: CATRAWTGRDEKLFF. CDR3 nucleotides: TGTGCCACTCGGGCATGGACAGGGAGGGATGAAAAACTGTTTTTT.

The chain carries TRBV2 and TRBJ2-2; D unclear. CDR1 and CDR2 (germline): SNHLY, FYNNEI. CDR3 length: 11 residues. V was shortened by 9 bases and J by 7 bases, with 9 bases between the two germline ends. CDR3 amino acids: CASRSYGELFF. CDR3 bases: TGTGCCAGTCGATCCTACGGGGAGCTGTTTTTT.

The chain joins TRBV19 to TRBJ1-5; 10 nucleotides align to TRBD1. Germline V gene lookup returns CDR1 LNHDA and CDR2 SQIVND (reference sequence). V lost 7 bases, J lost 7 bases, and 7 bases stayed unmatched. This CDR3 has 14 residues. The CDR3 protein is CASKWTGGEQPQHF. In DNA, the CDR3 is TGTGCCAGTAAGTGGACAGGGGGGGAACAGCCCCAGCATTTT.

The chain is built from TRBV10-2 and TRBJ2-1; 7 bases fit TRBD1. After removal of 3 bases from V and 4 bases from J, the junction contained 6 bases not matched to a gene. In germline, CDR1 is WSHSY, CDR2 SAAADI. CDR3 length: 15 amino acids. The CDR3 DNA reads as TGCGCCAGCAGTGATCCAGGGACAGTATACAATGAGCAGTTCTTC. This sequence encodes CASSDPGTVYNEQFF.

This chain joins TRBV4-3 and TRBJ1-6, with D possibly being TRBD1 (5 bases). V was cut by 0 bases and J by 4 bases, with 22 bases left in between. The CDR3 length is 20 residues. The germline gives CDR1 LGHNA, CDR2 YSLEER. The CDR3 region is CASSQELLRGTGNYNSPLHF. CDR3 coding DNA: TGCGCCAGCAGCCAAGAACTCCTCCGGGGGACCGGAAATTATAATTCACCCCTCCACTTT.

CDR3 sequence (DNA): TGTGCCAGCAGCGGTGGACAGTGGAGTCAGTACGAGCAGTACTTC. This sequence encodes CASSGGQWSQYEQYF. The rearrangement joins TRBV2 to TRBJ2-7, with a weak D call TRBD1 (6 bases). With 6 bases removed from V and 4 bases from J, the gap between germline ends came to 19 bases. Germline CDR1 is SNHLY and CDR2 is FYNNEI. The CDR3 loop spans 15 amino acids.

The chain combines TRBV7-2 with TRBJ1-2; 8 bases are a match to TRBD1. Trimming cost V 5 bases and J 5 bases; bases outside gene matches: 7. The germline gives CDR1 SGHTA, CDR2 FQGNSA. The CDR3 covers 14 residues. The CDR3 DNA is TGTGCCAGCAGCCCTCGGACAGGGAAGTATGGCTACACCTTC. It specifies CASSPRTGKYGYTF.

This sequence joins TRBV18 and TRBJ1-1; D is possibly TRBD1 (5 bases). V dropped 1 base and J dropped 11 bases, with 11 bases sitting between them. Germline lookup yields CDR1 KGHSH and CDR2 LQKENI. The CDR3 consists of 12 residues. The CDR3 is CASSPREGPAFF. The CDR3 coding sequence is TGTGCCAGCTCACCACGGGAGGGGCCGGCTTTCTTT.

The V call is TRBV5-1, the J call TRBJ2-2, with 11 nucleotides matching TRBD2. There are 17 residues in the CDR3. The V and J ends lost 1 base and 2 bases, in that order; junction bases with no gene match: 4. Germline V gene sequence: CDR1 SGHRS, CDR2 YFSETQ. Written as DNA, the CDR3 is TGCGCCAGCAGCTTGTTGCTAGCGGGGGGTAACACCGGGGAGCTGTTTTTT. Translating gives CASSLLLAGGNTGELFF. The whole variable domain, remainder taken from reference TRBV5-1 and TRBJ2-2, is KAGVTQTPRYLIKTRGQQVTLSCSPISGHRSVSWYQQTPGQGLQFLFEYFSETQRNKGNFPGRFSGRQFSNSRSEMNVSTLELGDSALYLCASSLLLAGGNTGELFFGEGSRLTVL.

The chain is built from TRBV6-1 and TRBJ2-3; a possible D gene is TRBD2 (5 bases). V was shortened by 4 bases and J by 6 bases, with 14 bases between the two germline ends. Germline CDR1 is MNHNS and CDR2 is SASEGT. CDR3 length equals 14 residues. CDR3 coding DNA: TGTGCCAGCAGTGGTTCCGAGGGTTCGGATACGCAGTATTTT. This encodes CASSGSEGSDTQYF.

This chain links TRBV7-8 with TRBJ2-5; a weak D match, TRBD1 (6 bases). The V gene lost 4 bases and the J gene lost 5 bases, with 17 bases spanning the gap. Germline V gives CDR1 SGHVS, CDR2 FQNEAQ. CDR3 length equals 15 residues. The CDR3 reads CASSSTGSLLETQYF. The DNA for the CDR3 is TGTGCCAGCAGCTCGACAGGTTCCCTGTTGGAGACCCAGTACTTC.

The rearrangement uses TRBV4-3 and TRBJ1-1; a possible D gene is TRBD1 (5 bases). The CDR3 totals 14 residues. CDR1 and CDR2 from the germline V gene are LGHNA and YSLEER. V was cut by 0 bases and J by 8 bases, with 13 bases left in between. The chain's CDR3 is CASSQDLGRGEAFF. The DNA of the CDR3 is TGCGCCAGCAGCCAAGATCTGGGACGGGGGGAAGCTTTCTTT.

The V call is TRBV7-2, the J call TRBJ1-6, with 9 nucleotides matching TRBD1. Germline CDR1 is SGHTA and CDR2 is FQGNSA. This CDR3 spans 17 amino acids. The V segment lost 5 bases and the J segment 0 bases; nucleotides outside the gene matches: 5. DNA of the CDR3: TGTGCCAGCAGCATGGGACAGGGACGCTCCTATAATTCACCCCTCCACTTT. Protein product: CASSMGQGRSYNSPLHF.

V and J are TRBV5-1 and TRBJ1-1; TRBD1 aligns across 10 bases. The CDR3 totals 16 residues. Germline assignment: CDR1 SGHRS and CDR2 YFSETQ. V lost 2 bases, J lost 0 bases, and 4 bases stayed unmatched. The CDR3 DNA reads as TGCGCCAGCAGCTTCTTGGGACAGGGGTTGAACACTGAAGCTTTCTTT. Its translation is CASSFLGQGLNTEAFF.

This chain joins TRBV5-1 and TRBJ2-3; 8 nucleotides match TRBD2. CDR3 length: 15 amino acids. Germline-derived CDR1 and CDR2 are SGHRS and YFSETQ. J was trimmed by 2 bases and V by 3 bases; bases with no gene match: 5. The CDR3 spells CASSSPGLDTDTQYF. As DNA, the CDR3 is TGCGCCAGCAGCTCGCCGGGACTAGACACAGATACGCAGTATTTT.

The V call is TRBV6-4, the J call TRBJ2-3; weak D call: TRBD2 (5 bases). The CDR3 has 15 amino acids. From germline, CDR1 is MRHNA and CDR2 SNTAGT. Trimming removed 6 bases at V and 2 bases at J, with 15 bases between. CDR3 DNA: TGTGCCAGCAGCCTCACACGGGATCACACAGATACGCAGTATTTT. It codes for CASSLTRDHTDTQYF.

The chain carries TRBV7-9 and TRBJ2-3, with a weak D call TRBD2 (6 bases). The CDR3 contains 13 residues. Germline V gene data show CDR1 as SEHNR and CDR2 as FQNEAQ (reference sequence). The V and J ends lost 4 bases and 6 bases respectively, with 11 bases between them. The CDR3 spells CASSSLGRDTQYF. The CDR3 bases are TGTGCCAGCAGCTCCCTAGGGAGGGATACGCAGTATTTT.

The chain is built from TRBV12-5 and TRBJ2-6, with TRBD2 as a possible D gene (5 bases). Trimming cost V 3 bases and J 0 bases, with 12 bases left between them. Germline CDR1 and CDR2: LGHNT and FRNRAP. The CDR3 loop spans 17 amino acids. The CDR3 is CASGFGGLSSGANVLTF. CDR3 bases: TGTGCTAGTGGTTTTGGCGGGCTCAGCTCTGGGGCCAACGTCCTGACTTTC.

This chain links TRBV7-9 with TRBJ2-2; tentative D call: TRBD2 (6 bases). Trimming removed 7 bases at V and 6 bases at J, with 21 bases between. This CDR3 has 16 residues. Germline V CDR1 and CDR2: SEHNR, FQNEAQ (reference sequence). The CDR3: CASTHPFGDWPGELFF. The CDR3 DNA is TGTGCCAGCACCCATCCGTTCGGGGACTGGCCCGGGGAGCTGTTTTTT.

The CDR3 coding sequence is TGTGCCAGCAGCCCCCCGAATAGCGGGAGTGATGAGCAGTTCTTC. This gives the protein CASSPPNSGSDEQFF. The chain couples TRBV7-6 to TRBJ2-1; TRBD2 matches 9 bases. The CDR3 has 15 residues. The V gene's germline CDR1 is SGHVS and CDR2 FNYEAQ. The V segment lost 5 bases and the J segment 8 bases; nucleotides outside the gene matches: 10.

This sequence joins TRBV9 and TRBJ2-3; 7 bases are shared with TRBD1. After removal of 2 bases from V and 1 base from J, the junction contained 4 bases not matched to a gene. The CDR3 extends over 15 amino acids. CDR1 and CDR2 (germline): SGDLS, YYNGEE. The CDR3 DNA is TGTGCCAGCAGCGTTCGACAGGGTGGCACAGATACGCAGTATTTT. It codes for CASSVRQGGTDTQYF.

CDR3 DNA: TGTGCCAGCAGCTTCGCACTAGCGGGGGGTTCAGATACGCAGTATTTT. It yields the protein CASSFALAGGSDTQYF. The chain employs TRBV7-9 and TRBJ2-3; the match to TRBD2 covers 12 bases. This CDR3 contains 16 residues. CDR1 is SEHNR and CDR2 is FQNEAQ in the germline V gene (reference sequence). Unmatched junction bases numbered 5, after V lost 3 bases and J lost 4 bases.

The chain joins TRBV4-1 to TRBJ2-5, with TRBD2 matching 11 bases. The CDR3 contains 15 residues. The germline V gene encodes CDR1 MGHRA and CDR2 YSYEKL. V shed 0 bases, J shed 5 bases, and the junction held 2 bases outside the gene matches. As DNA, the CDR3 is TGCGCCAGCAGCCAAGATCCTAGCGGGGGGGAGACCCAGTACTTC. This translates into CASSQDPSGGETQYF.

CDR3: CASSSRERQPQHF. The CDR3 nucleotides read TGTGCCAGCAGTTCAAGGGAGAGGCAGCCCCAGCATTTT. The chain is built from TRBV6-6 and TRBJ1-5; no reliable D call. Trimming cost V 4 bases and J 7 bases, with 11 bases left between them. This CDR3 spans 13 amino acids. Germline CDR1 is MNHNY and CDR2 is SVGAGI (reference sequence).

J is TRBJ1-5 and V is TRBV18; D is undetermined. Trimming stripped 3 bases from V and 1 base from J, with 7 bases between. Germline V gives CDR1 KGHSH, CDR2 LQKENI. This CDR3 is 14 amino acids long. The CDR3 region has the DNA TGTGCCAGCTCACCCGCTAGGAGCAATCAGCCCCAGCATTTT. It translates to CASSPARSNQPQHF.

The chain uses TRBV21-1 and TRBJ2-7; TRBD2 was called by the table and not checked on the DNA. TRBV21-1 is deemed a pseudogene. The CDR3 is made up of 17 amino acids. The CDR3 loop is CASSKRTSGIDRDEQYF. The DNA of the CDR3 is TGTGCCAGCAGCAAAAGGACTAGCGGGATTGACAGGGACGAGCAGTACTTC.

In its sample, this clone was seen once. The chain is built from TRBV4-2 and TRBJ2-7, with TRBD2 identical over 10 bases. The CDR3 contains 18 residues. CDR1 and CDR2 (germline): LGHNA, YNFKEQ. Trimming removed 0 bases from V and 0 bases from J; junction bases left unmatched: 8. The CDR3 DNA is TGTGCCAGCAGCCAAGATCCTAGCGGGGGCCTCCTCTCCTACGAGCAGTACTTC. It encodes CASSQDPSGGLLSYEQYF.